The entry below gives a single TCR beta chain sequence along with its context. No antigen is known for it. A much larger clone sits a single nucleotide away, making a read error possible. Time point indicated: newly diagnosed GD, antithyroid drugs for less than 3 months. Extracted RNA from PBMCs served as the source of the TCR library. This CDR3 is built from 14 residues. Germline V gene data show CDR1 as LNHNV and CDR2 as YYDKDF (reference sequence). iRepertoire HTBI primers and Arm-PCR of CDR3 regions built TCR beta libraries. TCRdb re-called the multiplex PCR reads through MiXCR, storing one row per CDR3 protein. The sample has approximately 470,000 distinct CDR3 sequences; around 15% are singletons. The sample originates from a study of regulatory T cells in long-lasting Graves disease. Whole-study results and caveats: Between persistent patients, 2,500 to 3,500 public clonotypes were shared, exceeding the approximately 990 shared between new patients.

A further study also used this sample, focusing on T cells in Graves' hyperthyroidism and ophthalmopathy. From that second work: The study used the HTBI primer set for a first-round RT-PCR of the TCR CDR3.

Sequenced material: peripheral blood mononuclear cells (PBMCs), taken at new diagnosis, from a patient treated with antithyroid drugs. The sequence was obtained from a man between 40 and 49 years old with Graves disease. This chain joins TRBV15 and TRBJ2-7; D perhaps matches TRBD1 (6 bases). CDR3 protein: CVTSRGGSLSEQYF. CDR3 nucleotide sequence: TGTGTCACCAGCAGAGGGGGATCCTTGTCCGAGCAGTACTTC.